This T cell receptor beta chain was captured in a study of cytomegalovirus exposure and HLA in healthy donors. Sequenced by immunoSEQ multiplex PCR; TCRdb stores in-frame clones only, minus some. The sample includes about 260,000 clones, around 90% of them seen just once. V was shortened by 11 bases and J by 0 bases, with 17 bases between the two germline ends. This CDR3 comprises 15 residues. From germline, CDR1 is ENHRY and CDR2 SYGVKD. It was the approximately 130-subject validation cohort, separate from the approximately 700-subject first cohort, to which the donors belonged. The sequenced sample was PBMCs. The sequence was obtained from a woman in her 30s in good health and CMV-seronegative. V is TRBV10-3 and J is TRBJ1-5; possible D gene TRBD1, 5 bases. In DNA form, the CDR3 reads TGTGCCGTCGGACATGATGGGGATAGCAATCAGCCCCAGCATTTT. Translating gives CAVGHDGDSNQPQHF.